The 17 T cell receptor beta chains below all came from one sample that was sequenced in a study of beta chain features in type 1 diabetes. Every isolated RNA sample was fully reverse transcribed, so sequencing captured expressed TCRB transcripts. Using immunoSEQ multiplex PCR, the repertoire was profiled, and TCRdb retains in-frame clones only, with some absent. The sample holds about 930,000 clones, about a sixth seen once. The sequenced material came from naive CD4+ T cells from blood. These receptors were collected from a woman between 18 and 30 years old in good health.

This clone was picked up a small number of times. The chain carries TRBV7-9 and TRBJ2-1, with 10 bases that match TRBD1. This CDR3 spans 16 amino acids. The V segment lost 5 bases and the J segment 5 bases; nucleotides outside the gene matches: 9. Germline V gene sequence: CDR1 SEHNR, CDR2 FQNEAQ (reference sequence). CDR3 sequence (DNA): TGTGCCAGCAGCCTTCCCGGGACAGGGGCGAACAATGAGCAGTTCTTC. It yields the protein CASSLPGTGANNEQFF.

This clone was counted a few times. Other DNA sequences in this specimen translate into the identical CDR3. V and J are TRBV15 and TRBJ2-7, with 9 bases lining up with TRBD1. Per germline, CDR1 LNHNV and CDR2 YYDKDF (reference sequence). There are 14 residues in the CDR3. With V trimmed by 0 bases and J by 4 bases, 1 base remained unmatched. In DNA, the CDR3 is TGTGCCACCAGCAGAGAGGGACAGGGTTACGAGCAGTACTTC. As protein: CATSREGQGYEQYF. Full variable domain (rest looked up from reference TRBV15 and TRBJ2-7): DAMVIQNPRYQVTQFGKPVTLSCSQTLNHNVMYWYQQKSSQAPKLLFHYYDKDFNNEADTPDNFQSRRPNTSFCFLDIRSPGLGDTAMYLCATSREGQGYEQYFGPGTRLTVT.

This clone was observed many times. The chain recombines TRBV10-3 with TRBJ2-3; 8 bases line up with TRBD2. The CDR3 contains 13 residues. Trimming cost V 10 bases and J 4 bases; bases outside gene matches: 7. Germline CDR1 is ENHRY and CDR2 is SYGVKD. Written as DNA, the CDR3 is TGTGCCACCCAGCGGGAGAGGGCAGATACGCAGTATTTT. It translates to CATQRERADTQYF.

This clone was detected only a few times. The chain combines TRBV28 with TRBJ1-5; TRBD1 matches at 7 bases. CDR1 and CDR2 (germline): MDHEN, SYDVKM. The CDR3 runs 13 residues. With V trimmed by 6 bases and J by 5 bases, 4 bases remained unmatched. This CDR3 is CASRSTGDQPQHF. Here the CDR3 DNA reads TGTGCCAGCAGGTCTACAGGGGATCAGCCCCAGCATTTT.

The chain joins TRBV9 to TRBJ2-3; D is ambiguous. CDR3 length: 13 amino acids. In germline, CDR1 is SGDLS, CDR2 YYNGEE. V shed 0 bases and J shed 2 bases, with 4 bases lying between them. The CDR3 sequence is CASSVDPTDTQYF. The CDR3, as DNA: TGTGCCAGCAGCGTAGACCCCACAGATACGCAGTATTTT.

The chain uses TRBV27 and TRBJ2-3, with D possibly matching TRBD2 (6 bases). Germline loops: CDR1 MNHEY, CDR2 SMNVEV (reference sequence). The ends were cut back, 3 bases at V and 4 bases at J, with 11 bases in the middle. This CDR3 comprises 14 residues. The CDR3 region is CASSLGGAADTQYF. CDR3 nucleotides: TGTGCCAGCAGTTTGGGGGGTGCGGCAGATACGCAGTATTTT.

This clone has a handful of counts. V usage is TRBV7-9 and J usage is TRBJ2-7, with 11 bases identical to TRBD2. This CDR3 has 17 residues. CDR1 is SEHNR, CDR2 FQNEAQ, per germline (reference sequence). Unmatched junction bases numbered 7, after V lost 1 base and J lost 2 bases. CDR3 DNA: TGTGCCAGCAGCTTAGGTGGGACTAGCGGCACCACCTACGAGCAGTACTTC. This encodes CASSLGGTSGTTYEQYF. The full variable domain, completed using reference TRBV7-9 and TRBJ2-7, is DTGVSQNPRHKITKRGQNVTFRCDPISEHNRLYWYRQTLGQGPEFLTYFQNEAQLEKSRLLSDRFSAERPKGSFSTLEIQRTEQGDSAMYLCASSLGGTSGTTYEQYFGPGTRLTVT.

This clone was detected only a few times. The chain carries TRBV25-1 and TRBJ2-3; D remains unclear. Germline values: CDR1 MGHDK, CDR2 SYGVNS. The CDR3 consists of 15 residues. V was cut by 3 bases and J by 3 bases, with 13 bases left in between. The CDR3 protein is CASSDMGFATDTQYF. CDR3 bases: TGTGCCAGCAGTGATATGGGGTTTGCGACAGATACGCAGTATTTT.

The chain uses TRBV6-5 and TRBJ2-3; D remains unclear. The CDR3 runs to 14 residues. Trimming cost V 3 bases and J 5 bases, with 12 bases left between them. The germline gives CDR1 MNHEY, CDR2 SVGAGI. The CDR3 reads CASSYRWRKDTQYF. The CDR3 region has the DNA TGTGCCAGCAGTTATAGGTGGCGGAAAGATACGCAGTATTTT.

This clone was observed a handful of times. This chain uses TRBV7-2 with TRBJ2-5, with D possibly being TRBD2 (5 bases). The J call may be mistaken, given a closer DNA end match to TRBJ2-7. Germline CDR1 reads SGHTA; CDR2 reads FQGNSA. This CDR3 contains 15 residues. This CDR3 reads CASSLDGSTSYEQYF. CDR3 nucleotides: TGTGCCAGCAGCTTAGATGGGAGTACGAGCTACGAGCAGTACTTC.

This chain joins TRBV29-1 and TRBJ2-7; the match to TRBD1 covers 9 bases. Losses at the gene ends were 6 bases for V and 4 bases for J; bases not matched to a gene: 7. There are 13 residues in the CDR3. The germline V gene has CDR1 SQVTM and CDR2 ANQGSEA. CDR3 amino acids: CSVSGTGKYEQYF. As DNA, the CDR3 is TGCAGCGTGTCCGGGACAGGGAAATACGAGCAGTACTTC.

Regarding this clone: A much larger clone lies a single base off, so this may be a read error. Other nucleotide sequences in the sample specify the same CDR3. The CDR3 spells CASSPNTDTQYF. The CDR3 coding sequence is TGTGCCAGCAGCCCTAACACAGATACGCAGTATTTT. The chain links TRBV7-3 to TRBJ2-3; D remains ambiguous. The CDR3 extends over 12 amino acids. V lost 5 bases to trimming and J lost 2 bases, with 5 bases between them. Germline V gene lookup returns CDR1 SGHTA and CDR2 FQGTGA.

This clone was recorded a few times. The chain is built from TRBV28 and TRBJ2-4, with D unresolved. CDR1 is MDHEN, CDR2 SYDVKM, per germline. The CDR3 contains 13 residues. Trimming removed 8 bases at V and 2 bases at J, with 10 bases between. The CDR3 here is CASFGITKNIQYF. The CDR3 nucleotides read TGTGCCAGCTTTGGGATTACCAAAAACATTCAGTACTTC.

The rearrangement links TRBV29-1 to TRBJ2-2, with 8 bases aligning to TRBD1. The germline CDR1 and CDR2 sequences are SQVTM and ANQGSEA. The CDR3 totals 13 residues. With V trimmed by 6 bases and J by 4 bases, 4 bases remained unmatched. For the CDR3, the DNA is TGCAGCGTCGACAGGGGAAGCACCGGGGAGCTGTTTTTT. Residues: CSVDRGSTGELFF.

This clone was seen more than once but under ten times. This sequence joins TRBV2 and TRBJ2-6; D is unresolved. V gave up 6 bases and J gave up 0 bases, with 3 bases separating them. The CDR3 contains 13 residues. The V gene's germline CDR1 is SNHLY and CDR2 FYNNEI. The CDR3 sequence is CASSPSGANVLTF. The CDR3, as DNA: TGTGCCAGCAGCCCCTCTGGGGCCAACGTCCTGACTTTC.

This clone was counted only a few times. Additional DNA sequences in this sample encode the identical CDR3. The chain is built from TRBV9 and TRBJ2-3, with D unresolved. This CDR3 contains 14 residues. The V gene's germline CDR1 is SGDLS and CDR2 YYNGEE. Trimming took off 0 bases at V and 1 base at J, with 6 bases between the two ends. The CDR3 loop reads CASSVGPGTDTQYF. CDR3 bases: TGTGCCAGCAGCGTAGGGCCCGGCACAGATACGCAGTATTTT.

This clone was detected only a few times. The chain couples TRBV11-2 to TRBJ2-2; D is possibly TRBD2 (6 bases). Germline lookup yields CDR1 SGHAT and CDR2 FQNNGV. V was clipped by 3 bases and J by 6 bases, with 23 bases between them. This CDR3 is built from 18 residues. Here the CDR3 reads CASSLGVGSAIAAGELFF. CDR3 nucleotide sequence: TGTGCCAGCAGCTTGGGGGTGGGATCCGCGATAGCGGCCGGGGAGCTGTTTTTT.